Below, 9 T cell receptor beta chains from the same sample are listed, as sequenced in a study of monozygotic twins with inflammatory bowel disease. TCRdb re-called the 5' RACE reads and shows each CDR3 protein once, DNA omitted. The sample data list 200,000 to 250,000 distinct CDR3 sequences. The sample comprised blood. Source of these receptors: a human donor with ulcerative colitis or Crohn's disease, or a healthy co-twin of an affected twin (not recorded which).

The chain joins TRBV5-1 to TRBJ2-1; lacking DNA, the TRBD1 call made by TCRdb goes unchecked. The CDR3 runs to 13 residues. CDR1 and CDR2 from the germline V gene are SGHRS and YFSETQ. CDR3 loop: CASTPDSYNEQFF.

CDR3 protein: CATSDRGTGGAYNEQFF. The genes are TRBV24-1 and TRBJ2-1; TCRdb returns TRBD1, unconfirmable since there is no DNA. The CDR3 sequence is 17 residues long. Germline lookup yields CDR1 KGHDR and CDR2 SFDVKD.

This chain's CDR3 is CASSPGTGLGNTIYF. The chain has TRBV7-6 and TRBJ1-3; TCRdb calls TRBD1, which cannot be checked without DNA. The CDR3 runs to 15 residues. The V gene's germline CDR1 is SGHVS and CDR2 FNYEAQ.

The rearrangement uses TRBV5-1 and TRBJ1-1. The CDR3 runs to 13 residues. Looked up from germline, CDR1 is SGHRS and CDR2 is YFSETQ. The CDR3 here is CASSPIPDTKAFF.

The genes are TRBV12-3 or TRBV12-4 and TRBJ2-7. The CDR3 is made up of 14 amino acids. This chain's CDR3 is CASSLTTSAYEQYF.

The chain carries TRBV7-9 and TRBJ2-7. Germline CDR1 is SEHNR and CDR2 is FQNEAQ (reference sequence). This CDR3 is built from 14 residues. This CDR3 reads CASSLALGGYEQYF. Filled out from reference TRBV7-9 and TRBJ2-7, the complete variable domain reads DTGVSQNPRHKITKRGQNVTFRCDPISEHNRLYWYRQTLGQGPEFLTYFQNEAQLEKSRLLSDRFSAERPKGSFSTLEIQRTEQGDSAMYLCASSLALGGYEQYFGPGTRLTVT.

This rearrangement joins TRBV7-9 to TRBJ2-2; TCRdb gives TRBD1 as the D gene, but with no DNA this cannot be confirmed. Germline V lookup: CDR1 SEHNR, CDR2 FQNEAQ (reference sequence). The CDR3 has 16 residues. CDR3 sequence: CASSFRQGVATGELFF.

The J gene is TRBJ2-3, the V gene TRBV2; checking the TCRdb D call of TRBD1 is not possible without DNA. Per the germline V gene, CDR1 is SNHLY and CDR2 is FYNNEI. The CDR3 consists of 14 residues. The CDR3 sequence is CASSEDRGLDTQYF.

The V gene is TRBV4-1, the J gene TRBJ2-7; the TRBD2 assignment by TCRdb is unverifiable without DNA. The CDR3 runs 17 residues. Germline-derived CDR1 and CDR2 are MGHRA and YSYEKL. CDR3 sequence reads: CASSQDDEGRIFYEQYF.